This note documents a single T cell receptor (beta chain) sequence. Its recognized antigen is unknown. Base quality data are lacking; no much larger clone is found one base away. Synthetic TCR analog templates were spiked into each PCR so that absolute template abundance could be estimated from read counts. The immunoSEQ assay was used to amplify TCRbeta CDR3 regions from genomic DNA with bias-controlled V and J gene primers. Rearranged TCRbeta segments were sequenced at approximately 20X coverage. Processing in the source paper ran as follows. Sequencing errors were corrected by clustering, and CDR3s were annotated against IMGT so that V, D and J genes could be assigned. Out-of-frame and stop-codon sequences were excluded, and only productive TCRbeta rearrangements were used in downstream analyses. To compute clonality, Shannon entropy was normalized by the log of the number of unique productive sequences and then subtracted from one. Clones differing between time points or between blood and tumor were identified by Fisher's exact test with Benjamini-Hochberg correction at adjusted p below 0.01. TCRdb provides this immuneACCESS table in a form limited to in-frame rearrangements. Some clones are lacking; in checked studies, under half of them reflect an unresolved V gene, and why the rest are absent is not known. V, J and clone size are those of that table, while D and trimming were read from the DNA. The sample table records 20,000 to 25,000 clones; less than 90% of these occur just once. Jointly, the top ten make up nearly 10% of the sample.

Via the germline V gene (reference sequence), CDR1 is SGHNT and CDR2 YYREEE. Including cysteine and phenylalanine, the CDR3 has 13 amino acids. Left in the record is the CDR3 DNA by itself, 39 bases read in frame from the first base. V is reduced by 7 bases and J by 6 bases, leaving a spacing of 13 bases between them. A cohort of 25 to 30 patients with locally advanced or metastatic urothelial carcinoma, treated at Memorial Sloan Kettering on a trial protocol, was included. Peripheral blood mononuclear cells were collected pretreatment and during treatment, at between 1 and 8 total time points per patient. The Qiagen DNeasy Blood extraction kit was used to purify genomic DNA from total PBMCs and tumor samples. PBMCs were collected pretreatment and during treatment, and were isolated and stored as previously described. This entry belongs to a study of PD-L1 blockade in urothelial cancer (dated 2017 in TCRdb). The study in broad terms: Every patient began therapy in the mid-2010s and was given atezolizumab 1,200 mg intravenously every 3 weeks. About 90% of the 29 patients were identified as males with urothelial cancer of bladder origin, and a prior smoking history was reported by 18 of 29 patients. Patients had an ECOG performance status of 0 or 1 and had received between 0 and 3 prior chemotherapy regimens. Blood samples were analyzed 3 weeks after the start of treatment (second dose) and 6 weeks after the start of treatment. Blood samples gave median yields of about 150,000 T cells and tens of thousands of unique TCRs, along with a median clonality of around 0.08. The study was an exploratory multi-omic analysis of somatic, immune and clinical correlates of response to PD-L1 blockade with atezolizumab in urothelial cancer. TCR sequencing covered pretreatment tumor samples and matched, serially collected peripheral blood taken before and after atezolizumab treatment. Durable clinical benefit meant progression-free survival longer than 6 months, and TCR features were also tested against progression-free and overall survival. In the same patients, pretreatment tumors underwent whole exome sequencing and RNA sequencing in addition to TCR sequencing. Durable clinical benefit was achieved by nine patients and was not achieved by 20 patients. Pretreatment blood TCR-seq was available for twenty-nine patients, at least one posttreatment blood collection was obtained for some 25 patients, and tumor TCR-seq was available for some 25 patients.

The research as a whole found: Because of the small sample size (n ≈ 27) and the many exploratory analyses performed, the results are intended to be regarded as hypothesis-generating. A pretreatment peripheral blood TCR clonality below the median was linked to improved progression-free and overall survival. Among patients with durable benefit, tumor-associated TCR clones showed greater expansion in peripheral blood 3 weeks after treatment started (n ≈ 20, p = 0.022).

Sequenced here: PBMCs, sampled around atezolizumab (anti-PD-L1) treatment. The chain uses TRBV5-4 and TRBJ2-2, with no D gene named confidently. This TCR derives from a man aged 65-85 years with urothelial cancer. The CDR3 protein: CASAWVEAGELFF. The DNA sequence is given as TGTGCCAGCGCCTGGGTTGAGGCCGGGGAGCTGTTTTTT.